The present T cell receptor (beta chain) was sequenced within a study of Graves' ophthalmopathy and Graves' hyperthyroidism. Trimming took off 6 bases at V and 0 bases at J, with 14 bases between the two ends. The CDR3 sequence is 16 residues long. The germline V gene has CDR1 MNHNS and CDR2 SASEGT. Study outcomes and limitations: Blood was where most expanded thyroid clonotypes above 0.001 frequency also turned up.

Aged 18 to 65, hyperthyroidism patients had new diagnoses of under 2 months' duration. There are many counts of this clonotype. Antigen specificity is unknown. Transcripts of RNA were the source for amplifying TCR beta CDR3 regions. Investigators did first-round RT-PCR with HTBI primers, then second-round multiplex PCR. TCRdb reprocessed the multiplex PCR reads via MiXCR and lists one record per CDR3 protein. The sample has fewer than 650,000 distinct CDR3 sequences, 22% seen once; the top ten hold about 6.6%. The chain employs TRBV6-1 and TRBJ2-2; maybe TRBD1 (6 bases). The receptor was isolated from a woman under 30 with stable Graves' hyperthyroidism. Some clones in this sample may be carry-over from other donors' samples. Material: peripheral blood. CDR3 sequence (DNA): TGTGCCAGCAGATCCGACAGGTTCGCGAACACCGGGGAGCTGTTTTTT. Amino acid sequence: CASRSDRFANTGELFF.